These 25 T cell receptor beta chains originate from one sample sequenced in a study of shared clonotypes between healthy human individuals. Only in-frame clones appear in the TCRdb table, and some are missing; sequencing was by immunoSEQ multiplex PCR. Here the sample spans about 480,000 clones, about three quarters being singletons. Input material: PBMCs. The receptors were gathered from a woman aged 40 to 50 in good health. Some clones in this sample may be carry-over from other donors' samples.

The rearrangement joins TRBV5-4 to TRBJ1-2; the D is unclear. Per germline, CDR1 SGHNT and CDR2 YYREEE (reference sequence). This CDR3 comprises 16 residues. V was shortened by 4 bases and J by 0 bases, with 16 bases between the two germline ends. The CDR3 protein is CASSPEYTSSNYGYTF. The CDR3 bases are TGTGCCAGCAGCCCTGAATACACCTCGTCTAACTATGGCTACACCTTC.

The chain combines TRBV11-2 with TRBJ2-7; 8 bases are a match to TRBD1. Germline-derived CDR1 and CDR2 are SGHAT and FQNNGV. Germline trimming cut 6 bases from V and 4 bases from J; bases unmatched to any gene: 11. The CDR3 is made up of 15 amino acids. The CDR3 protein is CASSITGGIRYEQYF. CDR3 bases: TGTGCCAGCAGTATCACAGGGGGAATTCGATACGAGCAGTACTTC.

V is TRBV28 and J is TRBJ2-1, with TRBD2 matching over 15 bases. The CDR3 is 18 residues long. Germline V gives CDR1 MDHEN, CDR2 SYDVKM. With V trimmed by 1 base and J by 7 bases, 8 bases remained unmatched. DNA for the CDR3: TGTGCCAGCAGTTTATACGCTACTGGACTAGCGGGGGGGAATGAGCAGTTCTTC. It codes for CASSLYATGLAGGNEQFF.

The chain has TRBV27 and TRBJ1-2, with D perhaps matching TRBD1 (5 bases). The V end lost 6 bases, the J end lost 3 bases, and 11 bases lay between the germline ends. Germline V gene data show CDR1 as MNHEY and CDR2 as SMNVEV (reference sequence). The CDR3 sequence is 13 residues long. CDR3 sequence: CASSRDSYYGYTF. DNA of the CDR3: TGTGCCAGCAGCCGAGACAGCTACTATGGCTACACCTTC.

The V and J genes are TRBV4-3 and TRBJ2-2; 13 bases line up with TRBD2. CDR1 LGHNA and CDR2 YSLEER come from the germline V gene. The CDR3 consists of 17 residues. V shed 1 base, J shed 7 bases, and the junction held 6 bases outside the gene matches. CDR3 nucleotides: TGCGCCAGCAGCCAAGCAACGACTAGCGGGGGGTACGGGGAGCTGTTTTTT. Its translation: CASSQATTSGGYGELFF.

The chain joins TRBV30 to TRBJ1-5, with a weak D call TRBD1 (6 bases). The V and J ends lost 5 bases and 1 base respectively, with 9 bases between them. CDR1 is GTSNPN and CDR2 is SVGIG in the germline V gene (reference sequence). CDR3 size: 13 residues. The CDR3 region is CAWAGTSNQPQHF. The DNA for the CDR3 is TGTGCCTGGGCCGGGACAAGCAATCAGCCCCAGCATTTT.

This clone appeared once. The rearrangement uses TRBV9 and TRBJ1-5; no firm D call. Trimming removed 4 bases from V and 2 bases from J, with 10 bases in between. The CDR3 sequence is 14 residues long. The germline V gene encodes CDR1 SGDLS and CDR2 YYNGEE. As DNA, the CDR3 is TGTGCCAGCAGCCCGGATTTGGGCAATCAGCCCCAGCATTTT. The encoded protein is CASSPDLGNQPQHF. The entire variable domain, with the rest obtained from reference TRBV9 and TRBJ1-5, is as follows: DSGVTQTPKHLITATGQRVTLRCSPRSGDLSVYWYQQSLDQGLQFLIQYYNGEERAKGNILERFSAQQFPDLHSELNLSSLELGDSALYFCASSPDLGNQPQHFGDGTRLSIL.

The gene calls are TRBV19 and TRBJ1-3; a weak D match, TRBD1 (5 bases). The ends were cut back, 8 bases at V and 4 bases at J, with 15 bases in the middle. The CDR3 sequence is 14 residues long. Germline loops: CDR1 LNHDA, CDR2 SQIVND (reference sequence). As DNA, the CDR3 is TGTGCCAGTCATGTCCAGGGAGCAGGAAACACCATATATTTT. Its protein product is CASHVQGAGNTIYF.

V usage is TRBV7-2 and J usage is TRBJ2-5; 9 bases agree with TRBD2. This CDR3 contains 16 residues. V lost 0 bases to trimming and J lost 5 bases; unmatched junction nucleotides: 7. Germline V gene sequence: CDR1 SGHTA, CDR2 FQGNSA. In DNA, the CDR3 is TGTGCCAGCAGCTTAGCCTCAGCGGGAGGTTGGGAGACCCAGTACTTC. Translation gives CASSLASAGGWETQYF.

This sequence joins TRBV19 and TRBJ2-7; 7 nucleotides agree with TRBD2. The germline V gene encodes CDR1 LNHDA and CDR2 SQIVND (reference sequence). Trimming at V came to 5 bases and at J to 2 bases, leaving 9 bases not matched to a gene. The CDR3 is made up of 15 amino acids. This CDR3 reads CASSPSGARPYEQYF. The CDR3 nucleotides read TGTGCCAGTAGTCCAAGCGGGGCCCGCCCCTACGAGCAGTACTTC.

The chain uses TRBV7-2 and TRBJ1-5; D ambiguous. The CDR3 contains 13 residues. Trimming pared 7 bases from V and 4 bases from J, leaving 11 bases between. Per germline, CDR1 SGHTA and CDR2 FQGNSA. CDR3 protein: CASNSLPNQPQHF. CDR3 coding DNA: TGTGCCAGCAATAGCCTGCCAAATCAGCCCCAGCATTTT.

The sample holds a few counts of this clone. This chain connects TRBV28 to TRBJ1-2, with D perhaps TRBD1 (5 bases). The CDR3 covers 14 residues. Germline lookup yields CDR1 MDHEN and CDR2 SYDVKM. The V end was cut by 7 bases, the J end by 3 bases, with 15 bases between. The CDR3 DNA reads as TGTGCCAGCAATACTCCGGGACTCCACTATGGCTACACCTTC. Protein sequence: CASNTPGLHYGYTF.

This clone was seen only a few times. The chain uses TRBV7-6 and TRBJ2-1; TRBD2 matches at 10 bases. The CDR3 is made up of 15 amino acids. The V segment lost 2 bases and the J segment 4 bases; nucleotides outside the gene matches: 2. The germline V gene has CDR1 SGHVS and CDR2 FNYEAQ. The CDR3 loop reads CASSLSSGGYNEQFF. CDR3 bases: TGTGCCAGCAGCTTATCTAGCGGGGGATACAATGAGCAGTTCTTC.

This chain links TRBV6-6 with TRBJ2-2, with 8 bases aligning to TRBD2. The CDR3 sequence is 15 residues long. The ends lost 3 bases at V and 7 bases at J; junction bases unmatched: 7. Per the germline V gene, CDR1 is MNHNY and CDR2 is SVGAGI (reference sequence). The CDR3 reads CASSYRTSSGGELFF. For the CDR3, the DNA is TGTGCCAGCAGTTATAGGACTAGCAGCGGCGGGGAGCTGTTTTTT.

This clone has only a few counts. CDR3 DNA: TGTGCCAGTACCCCCCGAGACGCGGGAAGGGTAGATACGCAGTATTTT. This encodes CASTPRDAGRVDTQYF. The chain carries TRBV19 and TRBJ2-3; the D gene is possibly TRBD2 (6 bases). Trimming removed 7 bases from V and 5 bases from J, with 22 bases in between. This CDR3 has 16 amino acids. Per the germline V gene, CDR1 is LNHDA and CDR2 is SQIVND (reference sequence).

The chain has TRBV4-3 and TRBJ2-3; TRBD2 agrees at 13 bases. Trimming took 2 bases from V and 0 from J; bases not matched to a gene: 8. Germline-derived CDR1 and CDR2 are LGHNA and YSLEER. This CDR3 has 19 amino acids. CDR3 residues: CASSQILAGGGLSTDTQYF. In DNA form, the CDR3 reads TGCGCCAGCAGCCAAATACTAGCGGGAGGGGGACTAAGCACAGATACGCAGTATTTT.

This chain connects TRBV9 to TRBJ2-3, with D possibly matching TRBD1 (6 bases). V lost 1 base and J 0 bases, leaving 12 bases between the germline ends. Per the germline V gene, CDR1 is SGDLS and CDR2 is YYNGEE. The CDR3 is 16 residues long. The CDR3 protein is CASSVRGTPSTDTQYF. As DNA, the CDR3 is TGTGCCAGCAGCGTAAGGGGGACACCTAGCACAGATACGCAGTATTTT.

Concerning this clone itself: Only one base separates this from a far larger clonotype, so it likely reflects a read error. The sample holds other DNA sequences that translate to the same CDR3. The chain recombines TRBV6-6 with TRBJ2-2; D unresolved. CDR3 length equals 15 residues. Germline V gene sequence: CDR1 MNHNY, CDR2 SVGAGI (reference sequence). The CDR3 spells CASTTAQTNTGELFF. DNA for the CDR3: TGTGCTAGCACCACCGCACAGACCAACACCGGGGAGCTGTTTTTT.

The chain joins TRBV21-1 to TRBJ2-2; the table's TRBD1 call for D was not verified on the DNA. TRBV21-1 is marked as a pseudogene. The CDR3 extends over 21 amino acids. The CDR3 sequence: CASSNCAPGVNRGTNTGELFF. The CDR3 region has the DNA TGTGCCAGCAGCAATTGTGCCCCGGGGGTGAACAGGGGAACGAACACCGGGGAGCTGTTTTTT.

The CDR3 sequence is CASSWGGPGTAQPKDTQYF. DNA for the CDR3: TGCGCCAGCAGCTGGGGGGGCCCCGGGACGGCGCAACCAAAAGATACGCAGTATTTT. The chain is built from TRBV5-1 and TRBJ2-3; perhaps TRBD2 as D (7 bases). V was pared by 3 bases and J by 5 bases, with 28 bases between. The germline V gene encodes CDR1 SGHRS and CDR2 YFSETQ. CDR3 length: 19 residues.

As DNA, the CDR3 is TGTGCCAGTAGTGACAGGACAGGCTACGAGCAGTACTTC. Translating it yields CASSDRTGYEQYF. This rearrangement joins TRBV19 to TRBJ2-5, with TRBD1 identical over 7 bases. The J call could be wrong; TRBJ2-7 is a better fit for the DNA end. CDR1 and CDR2 from the germline V gene are LNHDA and SQIVND (reference sequence). CDR3 length equals 13 residues.

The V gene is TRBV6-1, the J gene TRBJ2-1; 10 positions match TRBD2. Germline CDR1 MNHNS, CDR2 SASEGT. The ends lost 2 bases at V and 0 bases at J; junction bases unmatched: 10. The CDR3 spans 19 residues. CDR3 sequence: CASSEPAGGPFVSYNEQFF. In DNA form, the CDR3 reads TGTGCCAGCAGTGAACCAGCGGGAGGGCCGTTTGTCTCCTACAATGAGCAGTTCTTC.

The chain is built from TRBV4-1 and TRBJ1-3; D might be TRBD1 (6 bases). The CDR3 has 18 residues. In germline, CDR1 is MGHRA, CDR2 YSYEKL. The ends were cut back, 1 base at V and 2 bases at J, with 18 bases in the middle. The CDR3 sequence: CASSQGHWRGAPGNTIYF. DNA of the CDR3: TGCGCCAGCAGCCAAGGCCACTGGCGGGGGGCGCCTGGAAACACCATATATTTT.

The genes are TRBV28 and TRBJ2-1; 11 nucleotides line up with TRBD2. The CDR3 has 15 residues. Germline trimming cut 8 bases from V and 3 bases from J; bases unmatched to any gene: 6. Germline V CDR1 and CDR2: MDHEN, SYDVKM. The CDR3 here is CASLTSGSIYNEQFF. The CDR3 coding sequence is TGTGCCAGCCTCACTAGCGGGAGTATCTACAATGAGCAGTTCTTC.

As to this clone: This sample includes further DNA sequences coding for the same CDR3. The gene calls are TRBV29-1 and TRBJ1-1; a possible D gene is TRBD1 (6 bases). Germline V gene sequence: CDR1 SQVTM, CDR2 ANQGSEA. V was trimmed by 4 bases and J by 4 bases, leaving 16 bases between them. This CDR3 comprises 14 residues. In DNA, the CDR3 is TGCAGCGTTGGGCCTCAAGGGGGTCGCACTGAAGCTTTCTTT. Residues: CSVGPQGGRTEAFF.